This TCR beta chain was recorded in a study of stem cell transplantation in POMP-related autoinflammatory disease. For the study at large: Hypothesis: faulty thymoproteasomes impair CD8+ T-cell selection, skewing TRB repertoires. Overall study findings and caveats: In PRAID patients, the number of distinct TRB V-J gene pairings was restricted.

Note on this clone: What it binds is not known.

The CDR3 length is 15 residues. Germline assignment: CDR1 SGHRS and CDR2 YFSETQ. The V end lost 0 bases, the J end lost 5 bases, and 15 bases lay between the germline ends. Measured with immunoSEQ multiplex PCR; TCRdb has only the in-frame clones, and not every one. The sample contains around 32,000 clones, almost 90% of which appear only once. Source: CD4+ T cells from PBMCs, taken before stem cell transplantation. The gene calls are TRBV5-1 and TRBJ2-7, with D perhaps matching TRBD1 (6 bases). The source is a human donor with POMP-related autoinflammation and immune dysregulation (PRAID). DNA for the CDR3: TGCGCCAGCAGCTTGGGATTGGGGGCGAGGAACGAGCAGTACTTC. It is translated as CASSLGLGARNEQYF. Full variable domain (rest looked up from reference TRBV5-1 and TRBJ2-7): KAGVTQTPRYLIKTRGQQVTLSCSPISGHRSVSWYQQTPGQGLQFLFEYFSETQRNKGNFPGRFSGRQFSNSRSEMNVSTLELGDSALYLCASSLGLGARNEQYFGPGTRLTVT.